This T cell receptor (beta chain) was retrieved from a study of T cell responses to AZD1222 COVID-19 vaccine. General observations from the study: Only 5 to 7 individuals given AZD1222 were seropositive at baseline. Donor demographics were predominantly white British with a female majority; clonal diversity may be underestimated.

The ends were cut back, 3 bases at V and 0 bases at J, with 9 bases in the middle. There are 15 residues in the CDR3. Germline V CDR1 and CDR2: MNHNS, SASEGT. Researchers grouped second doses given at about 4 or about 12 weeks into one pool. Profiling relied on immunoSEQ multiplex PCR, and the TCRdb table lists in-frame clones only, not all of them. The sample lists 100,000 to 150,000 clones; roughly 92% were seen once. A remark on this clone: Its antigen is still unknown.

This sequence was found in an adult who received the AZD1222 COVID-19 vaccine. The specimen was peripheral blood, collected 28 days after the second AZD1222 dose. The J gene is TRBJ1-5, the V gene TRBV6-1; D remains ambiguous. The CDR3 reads CASSDGPNSNQPQHF. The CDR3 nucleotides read TGTGCCAGCAGTGATGGGCCAAATAGCAATCAGCCCCAGCATTTT.